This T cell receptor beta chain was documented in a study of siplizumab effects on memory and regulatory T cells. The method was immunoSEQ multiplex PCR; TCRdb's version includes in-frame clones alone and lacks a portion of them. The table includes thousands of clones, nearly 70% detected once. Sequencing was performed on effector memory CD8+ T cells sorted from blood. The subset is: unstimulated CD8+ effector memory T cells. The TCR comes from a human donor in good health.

The CDR3, as DNA: TGTGCCAGAAACTCGAGGGCCGGTGGCTCTGGGGCCAACGTCCTGACTTTC. The encoded protein is CARNSRAGGSGANVLTF. The chain employs TRBV5-3 and TRBJ2-6; D is perhaps TRBD2 (5 bases). TRBV5-3 counts as an open reading frame of uncertain function. With 6 bases removed from V and 0 bases from J, the gap between germline ends came to 16 bases. This CDR3 contains 17 residues.